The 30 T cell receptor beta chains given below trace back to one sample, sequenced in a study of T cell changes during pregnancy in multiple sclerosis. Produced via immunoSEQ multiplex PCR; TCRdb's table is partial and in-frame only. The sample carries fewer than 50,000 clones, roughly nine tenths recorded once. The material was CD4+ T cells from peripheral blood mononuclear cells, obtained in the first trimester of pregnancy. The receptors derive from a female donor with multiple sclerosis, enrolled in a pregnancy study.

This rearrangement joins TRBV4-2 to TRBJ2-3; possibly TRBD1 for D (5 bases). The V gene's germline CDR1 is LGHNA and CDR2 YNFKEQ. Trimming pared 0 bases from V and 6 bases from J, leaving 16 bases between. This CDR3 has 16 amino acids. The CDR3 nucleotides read TGTGCCAGCAGCCAAGATAGGCAGGGTGCGCGGGATACGCAGTATTTT. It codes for CASSQDRQGARDTQYF.

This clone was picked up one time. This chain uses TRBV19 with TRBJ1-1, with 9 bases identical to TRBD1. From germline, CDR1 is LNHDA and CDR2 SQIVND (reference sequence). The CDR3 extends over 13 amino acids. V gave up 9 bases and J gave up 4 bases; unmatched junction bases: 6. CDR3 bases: TGTGCCAGCGGACAGGGGACAGGCACTGAAGCTTTCTTT. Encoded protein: CASGQGTGTEAFF.

In nucleotides, the CDR3 is TGTGCCAGCAGCTTAGGGTCGGAGTACCAAGAGACCCAGTACTTC. Its translation: CASSLGSEYQETQYF. The rearrangement links TRBV7-3 to TRBJ2-5; no clear D gene. V lost 2 bases and J lost 0, with 10 bases in between. CDR3 length: 15 amino acids. Germline CDR1 and CDR2: SGHTA and FQGTGA.

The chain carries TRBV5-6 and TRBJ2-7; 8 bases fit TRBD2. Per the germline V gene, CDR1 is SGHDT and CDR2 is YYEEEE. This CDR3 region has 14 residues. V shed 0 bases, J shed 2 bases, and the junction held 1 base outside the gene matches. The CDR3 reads CASSLGGGTYEQYF. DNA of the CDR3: TGTGCCAGCAGCTTGGGCGGGGGGACCTACGAGCAGTACTTC.

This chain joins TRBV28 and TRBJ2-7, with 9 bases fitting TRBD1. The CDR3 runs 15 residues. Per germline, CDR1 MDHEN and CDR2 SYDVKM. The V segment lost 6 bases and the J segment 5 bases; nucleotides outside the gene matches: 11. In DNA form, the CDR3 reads TGTGCCAGCAGCCTAATCGGGACAGGGATAAACGAGCAGTACTTC. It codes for CASSLIGTGINEQYF.

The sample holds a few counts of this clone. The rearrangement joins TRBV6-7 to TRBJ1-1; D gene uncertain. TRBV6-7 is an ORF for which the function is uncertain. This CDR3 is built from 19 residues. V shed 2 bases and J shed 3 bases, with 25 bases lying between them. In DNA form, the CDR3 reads TGTGCCAGCAGTTACCACGTGAAGGGCAGGAGGCTTCAGTACACTGAAGCTTTCTTT. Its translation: CASSYHVKGRRLQYTEAFF.

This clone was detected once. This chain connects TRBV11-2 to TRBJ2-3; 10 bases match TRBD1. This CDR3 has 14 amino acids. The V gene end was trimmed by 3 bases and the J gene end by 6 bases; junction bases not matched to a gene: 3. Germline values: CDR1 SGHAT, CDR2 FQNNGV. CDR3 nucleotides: TGTGCCAGCAGCTTGACAGGGGGCAAGGATACGCAGTATTTT. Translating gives CASSLTGGKDTQYF.

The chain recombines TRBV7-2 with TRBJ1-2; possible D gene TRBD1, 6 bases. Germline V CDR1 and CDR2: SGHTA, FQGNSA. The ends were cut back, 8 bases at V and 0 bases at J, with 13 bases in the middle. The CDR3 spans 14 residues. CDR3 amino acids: CASSRDTTNYGYTF. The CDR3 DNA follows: TGTGCCAGCTCCCGGGACACCACTAACTATGGCTACACCTTC.

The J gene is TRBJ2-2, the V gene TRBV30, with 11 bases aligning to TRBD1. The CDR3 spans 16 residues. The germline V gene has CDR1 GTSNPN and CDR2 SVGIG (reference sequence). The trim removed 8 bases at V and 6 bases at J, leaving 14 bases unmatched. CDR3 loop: CASFLPGQGDPGELFF. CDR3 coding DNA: TGTGCCAGCTTTTTACCGGGACAGGGGGATCCCGGGGAGCTGTTTTTT.

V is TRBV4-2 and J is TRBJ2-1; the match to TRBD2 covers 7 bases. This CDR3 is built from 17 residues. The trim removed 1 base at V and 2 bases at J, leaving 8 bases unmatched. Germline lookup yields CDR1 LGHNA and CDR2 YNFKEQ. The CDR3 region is CASSQASGGGPYNEQFF. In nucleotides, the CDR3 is TGTGCCAGCAGCCAAGCTAGCGGAGGTGGCCCCTACAATGAGCAGTTCTTC.

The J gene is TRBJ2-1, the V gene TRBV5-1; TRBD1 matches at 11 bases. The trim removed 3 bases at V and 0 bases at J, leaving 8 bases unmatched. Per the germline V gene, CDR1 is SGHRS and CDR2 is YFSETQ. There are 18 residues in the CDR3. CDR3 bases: TGCGCCAGCAGCTACCCGAGGACAGGGGGCATCTCCTACAATGAGCAGTTCTTC. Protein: CASSYPRTGGISYNEQFF.

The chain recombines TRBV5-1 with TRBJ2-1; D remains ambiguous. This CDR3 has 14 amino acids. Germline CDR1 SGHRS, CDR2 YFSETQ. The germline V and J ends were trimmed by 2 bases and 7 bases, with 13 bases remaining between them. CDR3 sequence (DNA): TGCGCCAGCAGCTTCGGTCCCAACTGGAATGAGCAGTTCTTC. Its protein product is CASSFGPNWNEQFF. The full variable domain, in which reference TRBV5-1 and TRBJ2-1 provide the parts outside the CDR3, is KAGVTQTPRYLIKTRGQQVTLSCSPISGHRSVSWYQQTPGQGLQFLFEYFSETQRNKGNFPGRFSGRQFSNSRSEMNVSTLELGDSALYLCASSFGPNWNEQFFGPGTRLTVL.

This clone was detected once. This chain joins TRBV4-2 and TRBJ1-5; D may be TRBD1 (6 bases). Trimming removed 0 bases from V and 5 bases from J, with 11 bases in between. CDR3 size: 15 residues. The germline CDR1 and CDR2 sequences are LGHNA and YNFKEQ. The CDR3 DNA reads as TGTGCCAGCAGCCAAGAGGGGGCTAAGGATCAGCCCCAGCATTTT. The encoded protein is CASSQEGAKDQPQHF.

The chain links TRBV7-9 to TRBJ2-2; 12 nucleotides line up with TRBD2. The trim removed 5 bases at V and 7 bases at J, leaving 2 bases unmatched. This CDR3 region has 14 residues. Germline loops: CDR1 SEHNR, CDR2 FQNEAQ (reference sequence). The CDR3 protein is CASSKGLAGGELFF. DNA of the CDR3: TGTGCCAGCAGCAAGGGACTAGCGGGCGGGGAGCTGTTTTTT.

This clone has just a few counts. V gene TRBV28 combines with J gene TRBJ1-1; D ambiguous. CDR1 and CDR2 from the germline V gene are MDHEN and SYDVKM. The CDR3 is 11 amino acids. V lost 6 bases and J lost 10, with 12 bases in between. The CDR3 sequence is CASSSPRGAFF. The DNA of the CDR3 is TGTGCCAGCAGCTCCCCCCGGGGAGCTTTCTTT.

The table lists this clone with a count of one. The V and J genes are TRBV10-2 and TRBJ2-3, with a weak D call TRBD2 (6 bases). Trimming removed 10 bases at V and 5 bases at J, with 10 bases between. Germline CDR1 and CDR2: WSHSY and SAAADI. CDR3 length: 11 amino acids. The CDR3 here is CATAGKDTQYF. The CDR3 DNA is TGCGCCACGGCGGGGAAAGATACGCAGTATTTT.

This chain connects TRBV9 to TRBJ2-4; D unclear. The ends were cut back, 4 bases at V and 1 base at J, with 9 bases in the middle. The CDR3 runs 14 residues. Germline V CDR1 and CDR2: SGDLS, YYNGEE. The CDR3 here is CASSSPRAKNIQYF. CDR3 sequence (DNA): TGTGCCAGCAGCTCTCCTAGGGCCAAAAACATTCAGTACTTC.

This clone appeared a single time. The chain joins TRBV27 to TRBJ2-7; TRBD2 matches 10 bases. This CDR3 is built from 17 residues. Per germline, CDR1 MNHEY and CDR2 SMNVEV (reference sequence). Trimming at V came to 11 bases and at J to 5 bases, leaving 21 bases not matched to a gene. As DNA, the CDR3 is TGTGCCCGCCGGAGGGCTAGCGGGGGACATTGCATCCACGAGCAGTACTTC. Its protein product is CARRRASGGHCIHEQYF.

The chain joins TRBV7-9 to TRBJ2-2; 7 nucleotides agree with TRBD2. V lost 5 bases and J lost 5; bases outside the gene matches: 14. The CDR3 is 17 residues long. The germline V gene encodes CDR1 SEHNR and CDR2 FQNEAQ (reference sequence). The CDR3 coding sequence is TGTGCCAGCAGCCCCCTTTTCGGGGGGTCGGCAACCGGGGAGCTGTTTTTT. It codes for CASSPLFGGSATGELFF.

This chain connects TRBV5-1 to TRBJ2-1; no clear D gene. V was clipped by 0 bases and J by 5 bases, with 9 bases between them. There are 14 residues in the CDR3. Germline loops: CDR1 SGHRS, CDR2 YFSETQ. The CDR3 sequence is CASSLGQVDNEQFF. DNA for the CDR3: TGCGCCAGCAGCTTGGGGCAGGTTGACAATGAGCAGTTCTTC.

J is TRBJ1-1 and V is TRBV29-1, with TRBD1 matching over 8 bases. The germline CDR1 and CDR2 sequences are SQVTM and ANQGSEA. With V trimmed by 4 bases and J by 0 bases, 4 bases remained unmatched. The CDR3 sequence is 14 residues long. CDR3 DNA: TGCAGCGTTGCTCGGACAGGGATGAACACTGAAGCTTTCTTT. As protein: CSVARTGMNTEAFF.

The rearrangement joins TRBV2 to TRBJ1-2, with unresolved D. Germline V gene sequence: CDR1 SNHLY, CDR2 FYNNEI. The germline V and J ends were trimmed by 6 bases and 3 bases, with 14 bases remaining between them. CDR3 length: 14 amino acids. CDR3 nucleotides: TGTGCCAGCAGCTCTAAGGGAGGTTACTATGGCTACACCTTC. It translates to CASSSKGGYYGYTF.

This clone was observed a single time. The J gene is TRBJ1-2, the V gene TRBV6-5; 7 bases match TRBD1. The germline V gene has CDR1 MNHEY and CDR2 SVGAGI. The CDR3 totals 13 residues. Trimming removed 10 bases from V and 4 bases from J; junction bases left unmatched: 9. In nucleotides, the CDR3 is TGTGCCACCCGAACGAGGGGGCTCTATGGCTACACCTTC. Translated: CATRTRGLYGYTF.

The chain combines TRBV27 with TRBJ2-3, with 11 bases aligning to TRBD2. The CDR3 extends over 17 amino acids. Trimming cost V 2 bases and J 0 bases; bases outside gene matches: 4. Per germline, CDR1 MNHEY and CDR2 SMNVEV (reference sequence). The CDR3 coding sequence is TGTGCCAGCAGTTTAATCTGGACTAGCGGGAGCACAGATACGCAGTATTTT. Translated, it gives CASSLIWTSGSTDTQYF.

DNA for the CDR3: TGTGCCAGCAGCCGGGACTTAATGAACACTGAAGCTTTCTTT. Its protein is CASSRDLMNTEAFF. This rearrangement joins TRBV5-8 to TRBJ1-1; D possibly corresponds to TRBD1 (5 bases). The CDR3 spans 14 residues. In germline, CDR1 is SGHTS, CDR2 YDEGEE. The V gene lost 4 bases and the J gene lost 0 bases, with 10 bases spanning the gap. Full variable domain (rest looked up from reference TRBV5-8 and TRBJ1-1): EAGVTQSPTHLIKTRGQQATLRCSPISGHTSVYWYQQALGLGLQFLLWYDEGEERNRGNFPPRFSGRQFPNYSSELNVNALELEDSALYLCASSRDLMNTEAFFGQGTRLTVV.

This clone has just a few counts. CDR3 coding DNA: TGTGCCAGCAGCTCGACAGGGTTTACCGCCACCATATATTTT. It translates to CASSSTGFTATIYF. The genes are TRBV7-2 and TRBJ1-3, with TRBD1 matching over 7 bases. The length of the CDR3 is 14 residues. From germline, CDR1 is SGHTA and CDR2 FQGNSA. V shed 4 bases and J 9 bases; nucleotides not matched to a gene: 9.

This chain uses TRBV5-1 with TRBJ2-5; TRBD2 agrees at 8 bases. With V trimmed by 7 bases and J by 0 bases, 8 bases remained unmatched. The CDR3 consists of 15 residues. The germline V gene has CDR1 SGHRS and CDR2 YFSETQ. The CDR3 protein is CASLRASGYQETQYF. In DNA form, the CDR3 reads TGCGCCAGCTTGAGGGCTAGCGGGTACCAAGAGACCCAGTACTTC.

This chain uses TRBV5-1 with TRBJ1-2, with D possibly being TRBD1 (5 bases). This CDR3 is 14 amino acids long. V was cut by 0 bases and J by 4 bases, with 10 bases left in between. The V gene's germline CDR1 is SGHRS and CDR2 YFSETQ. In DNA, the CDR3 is TGCGCCAGCAGCTTGGGTGCGGGGGGCTATGGCTACACCTTC. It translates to CASSLGAGGYGYTF. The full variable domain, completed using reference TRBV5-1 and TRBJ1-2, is KAGVTQTPRYLIKTRGQQVTLSCSPISGHRSVSWYQQTPGQGLQFLFEYFSETQRNKGNFPGRFSGRQFSNSRSEMNVSTLELGDSALYLCASSLGAGGYGYTFGSGTRLTVV.

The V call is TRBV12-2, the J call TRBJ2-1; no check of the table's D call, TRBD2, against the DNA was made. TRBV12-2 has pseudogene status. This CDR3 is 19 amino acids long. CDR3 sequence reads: CASRLASPRAGNSYNEQFF. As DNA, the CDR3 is TGTGCAAGTCGCTTAGCCTCCCCGCGGGCCGGGAACTCTTACAATGAGCAGTTCTTC.

CDR3 amino acids: CASSEMRRDLRDTQYF. For the CDR3, the DNA is TGTGCCAGCAGTGAAATGAGGCGGGACCTAAGGGATACGCAGTATTTT. V gene TRBV2 combines with J gene TRBJ2-3; tentatively, D is TRBD2 (6 bases). Germline CDR1 is SNHLY and CDR2 is FYNNEI. This CDR3 region has 16 residues. Trimming removed 2 bases from V and 6 bases from J, with 18 bases in between. Supplemented by reference TRBV2 and TRBJ2-3, the full variable domain reads EPEVTQTPSHQVTQMGQEVILRCVPISNHLYFYWYRQILGQKVEFLVSFYNNEISEKSEIFDDQFSVERPDGSNFTLKIRSTKLEDSAMYFCASSEMRRDLRDTQYFGPGTRLTVL.